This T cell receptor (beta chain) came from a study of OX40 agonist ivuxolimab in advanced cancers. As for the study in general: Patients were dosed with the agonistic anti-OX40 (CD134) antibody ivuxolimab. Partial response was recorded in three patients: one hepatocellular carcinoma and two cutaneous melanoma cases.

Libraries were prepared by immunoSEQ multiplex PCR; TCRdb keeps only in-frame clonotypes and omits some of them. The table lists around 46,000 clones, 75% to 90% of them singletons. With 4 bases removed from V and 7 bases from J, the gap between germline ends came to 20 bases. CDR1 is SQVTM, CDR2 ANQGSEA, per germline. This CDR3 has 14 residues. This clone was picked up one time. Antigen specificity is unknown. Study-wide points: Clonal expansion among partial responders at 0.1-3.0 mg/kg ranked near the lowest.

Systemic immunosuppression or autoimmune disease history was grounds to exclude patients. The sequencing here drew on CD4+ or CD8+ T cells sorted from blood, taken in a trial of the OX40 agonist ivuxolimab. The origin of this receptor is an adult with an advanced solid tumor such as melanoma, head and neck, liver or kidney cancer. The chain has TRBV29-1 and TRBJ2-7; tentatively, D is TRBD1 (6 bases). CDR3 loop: CSVVELQGMGEQYF. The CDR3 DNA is TGCAGCGTTGTAGAACTACAGGGAATGGGGGAGCAGTACTTC.